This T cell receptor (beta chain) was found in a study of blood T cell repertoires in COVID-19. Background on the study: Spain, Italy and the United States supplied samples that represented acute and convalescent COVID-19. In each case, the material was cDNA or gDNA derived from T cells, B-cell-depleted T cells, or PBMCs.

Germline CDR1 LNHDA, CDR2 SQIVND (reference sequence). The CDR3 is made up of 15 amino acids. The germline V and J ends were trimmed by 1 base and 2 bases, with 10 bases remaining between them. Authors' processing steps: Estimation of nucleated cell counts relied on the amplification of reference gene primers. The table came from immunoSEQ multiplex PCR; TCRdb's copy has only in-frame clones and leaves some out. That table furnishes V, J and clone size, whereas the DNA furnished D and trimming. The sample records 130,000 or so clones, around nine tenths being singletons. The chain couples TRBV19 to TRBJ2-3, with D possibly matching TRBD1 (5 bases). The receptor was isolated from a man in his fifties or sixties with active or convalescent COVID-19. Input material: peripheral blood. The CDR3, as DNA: TGTGCCAGTAGTATAGTAGACAGTTACACAGATACGCAGTATTTT. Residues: CASSIVDSYTDTQYF. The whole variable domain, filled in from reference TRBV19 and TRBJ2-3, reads DGGITQSPKYLFRKEGQNVTLSCEQNLNHDAMYWYRQDPGQGLRLIYYSQIVNDFQKGDIAEGYSVSREKKESFPLTVTSAQKNPTAFYLCASSIVDSYTDTQYFGPGTRLTVL.